Sequencing of this T cell receptor (beta chain) was carried out in a study of CD4 and CD8 cells across lung adenocarcinoma regions. This clonotype was counted many times. Between the trimmed V and J ends, which lost 2 bases and 1 base, there was a span of 18 bases. The CDR3 contains 17 residues. Per the germline V gene, CDR1 is SGDLS and CDR2 is YYNGEE. Localized lung adenocarcinoma, a non-small cell lung cancer, affected the donors. TCRdb re-called the PCR reads through MiXCR, storing one row per CDR3 protein. The table records over 15,000 distinct CDR3 sequences, 55% of them present only once. This sequence was found in a female donor with lung adenocarcinoma. The CD4 and CD8 labels of this study may be unreliable. The sample taken for sequencing was CD8+ T cells from the center of a lung tumor. The chain combines TRBV9 with TRBJ2-5; D may correspond to TRBD1 or TRBD2 (6 bases each). In nucleotides, the CDR3 is TGTGCCAGCAGCGTCGGGGTTCTCTCGGGGGCCCAAGAGACCCAGTACTTC. Amino acids: CASSVGVLSGAQETQYF. The full variable domain, in which reference TRBV9 and TRBJ2-5 provide the parts outside the CDR3, is DSGVTQTPKHLITATGQRVTLRCSPRSGDLSVYWYQQSLDQGLQFLIQYYNGEERAKGNILERFSAQQFPDLHSELNLSSLELGDSALYFCASSVGVLSGAQETQYFGPGTRLLVL.